This is a list of T cell receptor beta chains from one sample in a study of blood T cells in healthy people across ages. TCRdb redid the calling of the 5' RACE reads with MiXCR, one entry per CDR3 protein. This table has more than 600,000 distinct CDR3 sequences, around a quarter appearing once. A further study also used this sample, focusing on T cells of mothers and their children.

Sequenced sample: blood. The source of these receptors is a boy younger than 18 in good health. CDR3s include the opening cysteine and the closing phenylalanine or tryptophan. The D gene is left open where the match is weak. The size of a clone is reported for some rows only, either as once, few or many, or as a class for expanded clones.

CDR3nt,CDR3aa,abundance,j_gene,v_gene,d_gene
TGTGTCAGCAGCCAATTAGGTTCCTACGAGCAGTACTTC,CVSSQLGSYEQYF,NA,TRBJ2-7,TRBV3-1,NA
TGTGCCAGCAGCTTAGTATCCTCCATTAGCCAAGAGACCCAGTACTTC,CASSLVSSISQETQYF,NA,TRBJ2-5,TRBV11-2,NA
TGTGCCAGCAGAAACCAGGGGGGTTCGGGCAAAAACATTCAGTACTTC,CASRNQGGSGKNIQYF,NA,TRBJ2-4,TRBV11-3,NA
TGTGCCAGCAGCTCGGACAGGCTCGCCGAGCAGTACTTC,CASSSDRLAEQYF,few,TRBJ2-7,TRBV11-2,TRBD1
TGTGCCAGCAGCTTAGAGGCTATTCAGTACTTC,CASSLEAIQYF,few,TRBJ2-7,TRBV11-2,NA
TGCGCCAGCAGCCAAGAGCGGACGGGAGTAGGTGAAAATGAGCAGTTCTTC,CASSQERTGVGENEQFF,NA,TRBJ2-1,TRBV4-1,NA
TGTGCCAGCAGCTTAGTGTATCGGGGACACTACGAGCAGTACTTC,CASSLVYRGHYEQYF,NA,TRBJ2-7,TRBV7-9,NA
TGTGCCAGCAGGGACGGTCGAGGAGAGACCCAGTACTTC,CASRDGRGETQYF,once,TRBJ2-5,TRBV7-8,NA
TGCAGTGCTAGTAGAGTGGGAGGCTACGAGCAGTACTTC,CSASRVGGYEQYF,few,TRBJ2-7,TRBV20-1,NA
TGTGCCAGCAGCGCCGACAGGGACCACACTGAAGCTTTCTTT,CASSADRDHTEAFF,NA,TRBJ1-1,TRBV7-2,TRBD1
TGTGCCAGCAGGACAGGGAAAAAACTGTTTTTT,CASRTGKKLFF,few,TRBJ1-4,TRBV12-3/TRBV12-4,TRBD1
TGTGCCAGCAGCTTAGACCTCCTGGGGCGTGAGCAGTTCTTC,CASSLDLLGREQFF,NA,TRBJ2-1,TRBV7-2,NA
TGTGCCAGCAGCTTAGTAGGCAGGGGGCCGTACCAAGAGACCCAGTACTTC,CASSLVGRGPYQETQYF,few,TRBJ2-5,TRBV7-2,TRBD1
TGTGCCAGCAGCTTAGCGGGGGTCGGGGGAGAGCAGTACTTC,CASSLAGVGGEQYF,NA,TRBJ2-7,TRBV7-2,NA
TGCGCCAGCAGTGAGTCGTTAGCGGGGGGGAACACGCAGTATTTT,CASSESLAGGNTQYF,few,TRBJ2-3,TRBV10-2,TRBD2
TGTGCCAGCAGCTTATCAGGGTATAGCAATCAGCCCCAGCATTTT,CASSLSGYSNQPQHF,many,TRBJ1-5,TRBV11-2,NA
TGCGCCAGCAGCCCCATCAGACAGGGTGATGAAGAGACCCAGTACTTC,CASSPIRQGDEETQYF,NA,TRBJ2-5,TRBV5-1,TRBD1
TGTGCCAGCACCTTTCGGGGCTCCTACGAGCAGTACTTC,CASTFRGSYEQYF,few,TRBJ2-7,TRBV13,NA
TGCGCCAGCAGCTGGGTGACAGGGCCAGTCCAAGAGACCCAGTACTTC,CASSWVTGPVQETQYF,few,TRBJ2-5,TRBV5-1,TRBD1
TGTGCCAGCATCCTGGACTCCTTGGGGGATGAGCAGTTCTTC,CASILDSLGDEQFF,few,TRBJ2-1,TRBV28,NA
TGCAGTGCTCCCGGACAGGGGGCGGGAGAAAAACTGTTTTTT,CSAPGQGAGEKLFF,NA,TRBJ1-4,TRBV20-1,TRBD1
TGTGCCAGCAGTTACTCTTGGGCTGGGAATGAGCAGTTCTTC,CASSYSWAGNEQFF,few,TRBJ2-1,TRBV6-5,NA